This TCR beta chain was sequenced during a study of shared clonotypes between healthy human individuals. The overall study: Used for every donor were three CD4 naive, three CD4 memory, two CD8 naive and one CD8 memory plate.

About this clone itself: Its antigen is undetermined.

The CDR3 loop spans 16 amino acids. Germline lookup yields CDR1 MRHNA and CDR2 SNTAGT. V was clipped by 0 bases and J by 3 bases, with 12 bases between them. Regarding the study as a whole: Limitation of the genetic and exposure-history diversity represented came from the few donors.

Each sorted subset replicate got 200 ng genomic DNA, 30,000 or so genomes. TCRdb's table, derived via immunoSEQ multiplex PCR, lists solely in-frame clones and lacks some. This sample has about 2.4 million clones, with roughly 92% found just once. This TCR was recovered from a man between 18 and 35 years old in good health. Sequenced material: naive CD4+ T cells sorted from blood. The subset: CD45RA+ positively selected. The V call is TRBV6-4, the J call TRBJ1-5, with TRBD1 as a possible D gene (5 bases). The CDR3 DNA follows: TGTGCCAGCAGTGACTCCGGGACGGTATACAATCAGCCCCAGCATTTT. Translated: CASSDSGTVYNQPQHF.